This TCR beta chain was observed in a study of blood T cell dynamics during melanoma immunotherapy. Sequencing was performed with immunoSEQ multiplex PCR; in TCRdb, only in-frame clones are kept and a portion is missing. The data hold about 8,600 clones, with around 90% observed a single time. As concerns this clone: Its antigen is not known.

Time point defined: week 3, after first cycle of checkpoint inhibitor. At 12 weeks after first infusion, RECIST 1.1 defined response for most patients. The study, taken as a whole, reports: It remained unknown if the driving T cell clones were melanoma-specific.

Sequences were derived from blood, sampled from a patient treated with checkpoint blockade. The receptor comes from a human donor with melanoma.

The CDR3 here is CASSYSLGTRGNEQFF. The CDR3 bases are TGTGCCAGCAGTTACTCGTTAGGGACCAGGGGCAATGAGCAGTTCTTC. J is TRBJ2-1 and V is TRBV6-6, with D maybe TRBD1 (6 bases). Germline lookup yields CDR1 MNHNY and CDR2 SVGAGI (reference sequence). The V end lost 0 bases, the J end lost 6 bases, and 15 bases lay between the germline ends. This CDR3 has 16 residues.